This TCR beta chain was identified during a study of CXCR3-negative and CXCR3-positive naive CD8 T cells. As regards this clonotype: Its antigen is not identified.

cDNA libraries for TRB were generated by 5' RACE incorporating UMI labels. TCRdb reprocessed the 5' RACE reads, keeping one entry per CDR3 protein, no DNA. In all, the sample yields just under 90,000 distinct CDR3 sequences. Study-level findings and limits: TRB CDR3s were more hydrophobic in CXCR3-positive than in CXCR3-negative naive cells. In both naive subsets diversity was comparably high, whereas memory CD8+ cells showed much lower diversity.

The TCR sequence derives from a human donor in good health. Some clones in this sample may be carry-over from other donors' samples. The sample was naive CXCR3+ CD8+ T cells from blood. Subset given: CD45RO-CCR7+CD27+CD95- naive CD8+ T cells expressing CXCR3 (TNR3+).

Here the CDR3 reads CASLPGGQNEQFF. The chain uses TRBV7-2 and TRBJ2-1; checking the TCRdb D call of TRBD1 is not possible without DNA. Germline-derived CDR1 and CDR2 are SGHTA and FQGNSA. This CDR3 has 13 residues. The whole variable domain, filled in from reference TRBV7-2 and TRBJ2-1, reads GAGVSQSPSNKVTEKGKDVELRCDPISGHTALYWYRQSLGQGLEFLIYFQGNSAPDKSGLPSDRFSAERTGGSVSTLTIQRTQQEDSAVYLCASLPGGQNEQFFGPGTRLTVL.